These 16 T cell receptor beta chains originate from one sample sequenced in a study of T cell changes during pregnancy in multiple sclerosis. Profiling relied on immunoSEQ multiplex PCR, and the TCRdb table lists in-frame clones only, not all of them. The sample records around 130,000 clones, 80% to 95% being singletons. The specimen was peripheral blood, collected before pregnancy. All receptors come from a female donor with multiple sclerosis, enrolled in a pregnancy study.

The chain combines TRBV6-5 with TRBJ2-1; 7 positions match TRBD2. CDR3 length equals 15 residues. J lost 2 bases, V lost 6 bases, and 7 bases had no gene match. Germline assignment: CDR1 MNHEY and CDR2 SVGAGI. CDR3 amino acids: CASSRASGAYNEQFF. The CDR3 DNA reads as TGTGCCAGCAGCCGCGCTAGCGGAGCCTACAATGAGCAGTTCTTC.

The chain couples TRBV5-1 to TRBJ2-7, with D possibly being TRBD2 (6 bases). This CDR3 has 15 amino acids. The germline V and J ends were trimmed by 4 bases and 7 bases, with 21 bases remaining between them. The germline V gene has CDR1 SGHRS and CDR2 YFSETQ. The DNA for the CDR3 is TGCGCCAGCAGCCTCCGGGAGACCCCGCGTGAGGAGCAGTACTTC. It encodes CASSLRETPREEQYF.

The CDR3: CASSRGQGERDEQYF. The CDR3 nucleotides read TGCGCCAGCAGCAGGGGACAGGGAGAGAGAGATGAGCAGTACTTC. The chain combines TRBV5-1 with TRBJ2-7; 9 bases map to TRBD1. The CDR3 contains 15 residues. From germline, CDR1 is SGHRS and CDR2 YFSETQ. J gave up 7 bases and V 4 bases, and 12 bases lay outside the gene matches.

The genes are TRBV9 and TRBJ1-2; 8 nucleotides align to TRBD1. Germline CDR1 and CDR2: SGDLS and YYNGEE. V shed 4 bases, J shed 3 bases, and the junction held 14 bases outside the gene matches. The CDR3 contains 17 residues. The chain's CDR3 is CASSFSLRDRNDYGYTF. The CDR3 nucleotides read TGTGCCAGCAGCTTCAGCTTACGGGACAGGAACGACTATGGCTACACCTTC.

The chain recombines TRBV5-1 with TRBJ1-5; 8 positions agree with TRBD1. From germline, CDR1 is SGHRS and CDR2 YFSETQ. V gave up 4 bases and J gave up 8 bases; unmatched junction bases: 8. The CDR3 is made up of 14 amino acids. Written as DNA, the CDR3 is TGCGCCAGCAGCCGGACAGGGAGCGGGGAGCCCCAGCATTTT. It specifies CASSRTGSGEPQHF.

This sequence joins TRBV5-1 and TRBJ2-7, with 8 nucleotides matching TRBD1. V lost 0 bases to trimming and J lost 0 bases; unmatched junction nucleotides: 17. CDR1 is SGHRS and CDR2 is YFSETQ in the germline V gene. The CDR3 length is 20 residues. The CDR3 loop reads CASSLALSSTRDRSSYEQYF. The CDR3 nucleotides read TGCGCCAGCAGCTTGGCCCTATCGTCAACCCGGGACAGGAGCTCCTACGAGCAGTACTTC.

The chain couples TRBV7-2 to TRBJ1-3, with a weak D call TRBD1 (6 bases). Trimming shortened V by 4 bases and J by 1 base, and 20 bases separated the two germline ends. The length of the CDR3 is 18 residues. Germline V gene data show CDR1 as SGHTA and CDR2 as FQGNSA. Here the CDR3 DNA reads TGTGCCAGCAGCTCACCCAGCAATAGGGACAATTCTGGAAACACCATATATTTT. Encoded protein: CASSSPSNRDNSGNTIYF. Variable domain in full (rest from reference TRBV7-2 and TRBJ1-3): GAGVSQSPSNKVTEKGKDVELRCDPISGHTALYWYRQSLGQGLEFLIYFQGNSAPDKSGLPSDRFSAERTGGSVSTLTIQRTQQEDSAVYLCASSSPSNRDNSGNTIYFGEGSWLTVV.

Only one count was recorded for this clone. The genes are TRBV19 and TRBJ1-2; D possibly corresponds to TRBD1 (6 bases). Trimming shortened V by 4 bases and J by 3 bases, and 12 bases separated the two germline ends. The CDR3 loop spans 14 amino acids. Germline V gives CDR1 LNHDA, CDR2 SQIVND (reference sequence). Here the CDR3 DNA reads TGTGCCAGTAGTAGTTTCCCAGGGGACTATGGCTACACCTTC. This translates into CASSSFPGDYGYTF.

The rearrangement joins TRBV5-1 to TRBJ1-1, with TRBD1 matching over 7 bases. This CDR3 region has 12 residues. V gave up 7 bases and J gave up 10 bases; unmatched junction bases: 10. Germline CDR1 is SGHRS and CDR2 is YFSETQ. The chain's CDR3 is CASSPNAGGAFF. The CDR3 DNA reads TGCGCCAGCTCGCCCAATGCAGGGGGAGCTTTCTTT. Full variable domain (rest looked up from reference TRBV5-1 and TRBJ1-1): KAGVTQTPRYLIKTRGQQVTLSCSPISGHRSVSWYQQTPGQGLQFLFEYFSETQRNKGNFPGRFSGRQFSNSRSEMNVSTLELGDSALYLCASSPNAGGAFFGQGTRLTVV.

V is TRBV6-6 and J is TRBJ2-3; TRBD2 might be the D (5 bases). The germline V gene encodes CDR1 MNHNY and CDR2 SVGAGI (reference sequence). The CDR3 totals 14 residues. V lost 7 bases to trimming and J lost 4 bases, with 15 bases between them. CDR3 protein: CASNQLGQADTQYF. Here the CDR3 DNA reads TGTGCCAGCAATCAACTAGGCCAGGCAGATACGCAGTATTTT.

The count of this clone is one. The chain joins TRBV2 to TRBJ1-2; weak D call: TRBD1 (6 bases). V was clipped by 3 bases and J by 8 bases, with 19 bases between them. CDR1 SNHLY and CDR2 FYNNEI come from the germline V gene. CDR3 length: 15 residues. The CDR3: CASSEKQGYWGGYTF. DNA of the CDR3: TGTGCCAGCAGTGAGAAACAGGGCTACTGGGGAGGCTACACCTTC.

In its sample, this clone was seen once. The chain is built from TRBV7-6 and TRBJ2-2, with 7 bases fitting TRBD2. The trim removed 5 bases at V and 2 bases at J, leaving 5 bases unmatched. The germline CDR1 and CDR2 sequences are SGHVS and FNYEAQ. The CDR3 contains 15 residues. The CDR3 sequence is CASSPGTTNTGELFF. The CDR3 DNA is TGTGCCAGCAGCCCCGGGACTACTAACACCGGGGAGCTGTTTTTT.

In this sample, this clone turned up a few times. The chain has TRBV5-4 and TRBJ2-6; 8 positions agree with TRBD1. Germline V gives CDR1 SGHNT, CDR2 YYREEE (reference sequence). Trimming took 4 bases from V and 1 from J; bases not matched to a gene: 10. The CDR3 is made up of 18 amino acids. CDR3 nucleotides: TGTGCCAGCAGCGAAGAGCCTCGGACAGGGTCTGGGGCCAACGTCCTGACTTTC. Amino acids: CASSEEPRTGSGANVLTF.

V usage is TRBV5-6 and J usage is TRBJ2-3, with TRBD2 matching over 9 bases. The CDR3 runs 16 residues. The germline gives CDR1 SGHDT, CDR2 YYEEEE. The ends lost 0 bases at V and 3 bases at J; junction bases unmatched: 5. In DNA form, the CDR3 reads TGTGCCAGCAGCTTGGCCGGCGGGGGGGCGACAGATACGCAGTATTTT. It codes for CASSLAGGGATDTQYF.

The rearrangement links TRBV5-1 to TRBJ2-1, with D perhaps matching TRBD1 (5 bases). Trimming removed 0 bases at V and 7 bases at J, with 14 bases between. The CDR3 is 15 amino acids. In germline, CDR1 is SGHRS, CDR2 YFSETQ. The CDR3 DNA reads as TGCGCCAGCAGCTTGGATCAGGGTACACATAATGAGCAGTTCTTC. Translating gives CASSLDQGTHNEQFF.

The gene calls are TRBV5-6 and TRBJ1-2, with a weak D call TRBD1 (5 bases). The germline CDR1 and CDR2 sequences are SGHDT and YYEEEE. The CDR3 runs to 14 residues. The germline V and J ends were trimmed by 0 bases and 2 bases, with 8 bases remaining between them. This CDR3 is CASSLGTGNYGYTF. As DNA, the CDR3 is TGTGCCAGCAGCTTGGGAACAGGCAACTATGGCTACACCTTC.